This record covers a single T cell receptor beta chain. What it binds is unknown. This entry belongs to a study of T cell responses to AZD1222 COVID-19 vaccine. Study-wide results and limits: The study found vaccine-associated CD4 TCRs spanning spike, dominant at 160-218 and 743-854.

Germline V gives CDR1 MNHNS, CDR2 SASEGT. The CDR3 length is 17 residues. With 3 bases removed from V and 3 bases from J, the gap between germline ends came to 18 bases. Using immunoSEQ multiplex PCR, the repertoire was profiled, and TCRdb retains in-frame clones only, with some absent. The data show about 130,000 clones, with approximately 90% seen just once and approximately 0.98% held by the top ten. The rearrangement joins TRBV6-1 to TRBJ2-1; D possibly matches TRBD1 or TRBD2 (5 bases each). Sequences were derived from peripheral blood, sampled 28 days after the second AZD1222 dose. The origin of this receptor is an adult who received the AZD1222 COVID-19 vaccine. The CDR3 sequence: CASSEASRGPLYNEQFF. The CDR3 DNA follows: TGTGCCAGCAGTGAGGCATCTAGGGGACCCCTCTACAATGAGCAGTTCTTC.